Given below is one T cell receptor (beta chain) in context. The antigen remains unidentified. This sample was included in a study of blood T cells in healthy people across ages. Whole-study results and caveats: The study regarded diversity estimates from one million T cells as underestimates. Compared with aged donors, long-lived donors showed fewer expanded clones, suggesting selection.

The CDR3 has 11 residues. Trimming cost V 3 bases and J 10 bases, with 7 bases left between them. For the second PCR, which ran for 7 to 11 cycles, a sample-barcoded 5' primer and a J-beta primer mix were used. TCRdb fed the 5' RACE reads into MiXCR, producing one record per CDR3 protein. The table has about 830,000 distinct CDR3 sequences, under 80% seen once. Specimen: blood. V gene TRBV12-3 or TRBV12-4 combines with J gene TRBJ2-1; no reliable D call. This clonotype was sampled from a young man in good health. CDR3 in DNA: TGTGCCAGCAGTTTTGGTACCGAGCAGTTCTTC. Protein product: CASSFGTEQFF.